This TCR beta chain is from a study of blood T cell repertoires in COVID-19. About the research overall: Acute-phase and convalescent COVID-19 samples originated in the United States, Italy and Spain. The analysed material was cDNA or gDNA that came from T cells, B-cell-depleted T cells, or PBMCs.

CDR1 is SGHRS, CDR2 YFSETQ, per germline. With 7 bases clipped from V and 3 bases from J, the junction kept 5 bases outside the gene matches. The CDR3 runs 14 residues. As processed by the authors: Researchers report that nucleated cell counts were estimated from reference gene primer amplification. Data came from immunoSEQ multiplex PCR; TCRdb stores just in-frame clones and leaves some out. V and J calls and clone size come straight from that table; D and trimming were deduced from the DNA. The sample has more than 100,000 clones; about 79% are singletons. The chain combines TRBV5-1 with TRBJ2-3; 10 bases map to TRBD2. This receptor was taken from a man in his 70s with acute or convalescent COVID-19. The sample was peripheral blood. The CDR3: CASFSGGATDTQYF. CDR3 coding DNA: TGCGCCAGCTTCAGCGGGGGGGCAACAGATACGCAGTATTTT.